This T cell receptor beta chain was sequenced in a study of CD8 T cells in ankylosing spondylitis. Notes on the study in general: Ankylosing spondylitis blood seemed to carry a telltale TCR beta motif made of fewer than 10 highly homologous variants. There was reportedly significant enrichment of clones that were disease-linked in matched ankylosing spondylitis synovial fluid.

This clonotype was seen only a few times. As yet, its antigen is unknown. The CDR3 length is 11 residues. V was pared by 7 bases and J by 5 bases, with 11 bases between. Germline V gene lookup returns CDR1 DFQATT and CDR2 SNEGSKA (reference sequence). From the 5' RACE reads, TCRdb called clonotypes with MiXCR, one entry per CDR3 protein. The sample holds hundreds of thousands of distinct CDR3 sequences; roughly 10% are singletons and the top ten take more than 0.5%. The sequenced sample was blood, either unsorted or a sorted T cell fraction (not recorded which). The rearrangement uses TRBV20-1 and TRBJ1-1; no reliable D call. This TCR was recovered from a male donor with ankylosing spondylitis. Here the CDR3 reads CSVEGSTEAFF. DNA for the CDR3: TGCAGTGTGGAGGGCAGTACTGAAGCTTTCTTT.